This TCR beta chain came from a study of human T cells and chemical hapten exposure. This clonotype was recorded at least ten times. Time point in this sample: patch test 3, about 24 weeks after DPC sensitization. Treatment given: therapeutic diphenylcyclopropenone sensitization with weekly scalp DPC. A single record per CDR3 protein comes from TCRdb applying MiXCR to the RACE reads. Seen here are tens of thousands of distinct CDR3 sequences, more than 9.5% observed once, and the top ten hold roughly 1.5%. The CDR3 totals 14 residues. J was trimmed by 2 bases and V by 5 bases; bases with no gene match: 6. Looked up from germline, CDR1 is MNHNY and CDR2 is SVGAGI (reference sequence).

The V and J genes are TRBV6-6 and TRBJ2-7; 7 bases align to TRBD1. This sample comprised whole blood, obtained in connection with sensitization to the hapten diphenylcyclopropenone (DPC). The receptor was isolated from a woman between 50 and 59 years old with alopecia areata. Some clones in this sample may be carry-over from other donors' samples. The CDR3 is CASSVSGTAYEQYF. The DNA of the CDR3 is TGTGCCAGCAGTGTTTCCGGGACAGCCTACGAGCAGTACTTC.